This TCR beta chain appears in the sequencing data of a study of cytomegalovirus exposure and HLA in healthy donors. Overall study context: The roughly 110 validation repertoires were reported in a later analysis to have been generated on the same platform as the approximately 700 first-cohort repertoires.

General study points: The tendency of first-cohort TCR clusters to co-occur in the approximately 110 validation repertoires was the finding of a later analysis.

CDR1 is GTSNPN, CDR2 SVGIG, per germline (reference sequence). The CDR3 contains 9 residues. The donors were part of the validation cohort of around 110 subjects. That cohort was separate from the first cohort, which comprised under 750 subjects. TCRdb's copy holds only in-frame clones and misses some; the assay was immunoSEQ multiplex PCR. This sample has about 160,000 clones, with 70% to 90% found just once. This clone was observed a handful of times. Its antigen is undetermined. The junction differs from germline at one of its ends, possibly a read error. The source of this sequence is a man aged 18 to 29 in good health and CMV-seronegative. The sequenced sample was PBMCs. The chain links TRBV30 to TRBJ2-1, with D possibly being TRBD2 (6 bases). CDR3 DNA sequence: TGCGCTGGGGGGACCGGGCAGTTCTTC. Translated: CAGGTGQFF.